The source of this T cell receptor beta chain is a study of Ad26.COV2.S vaccination and SARS-CoV-2 variants. Study overall: It was the COV1001 Ad26.COV2.S trial arm that included the donor.

Germline CDR1 reads LGHNA; CDR2 reads YNFKEQ. This CDR3 has 14 residues. With 3 bases removed from V and 5 bases from J, the gap between germline ends came to 12 bases. Data came from immunoSEQ multiplex PCR; TCRdb stores just in-frame clones and leaves some out. The table shows about 440,000 clones, with about 90% occurring only once. Note on this clone: Its matching antigen is unknown.

Findings and caveats of the study: People who got the vaccine or the placebo had similar non-spike TCR breadth.

The treatment denotes: some 20 received Ad26.COV2.S at low or high dose, single or two shots; about 5 received placebo; per-sample allocation not given. At day 63 after the first vaccine or placebo injection, samples were drawn. Boston hosted the donor, who was an adult aged 18-55 years. Expression of Wuhan-strain SARS-CoV-2 spike came from the Ad26 vector that formed the vaccine. The input for sequencing was peripheral blood, taken in a trial of Ad26.COV2.S vaccine versus placebo. This TCR was sampled from a person aged 18-60 years who received the Ad26.COV2.S COVID-19 vaccine or a placebo. V gene TRBV4-2 combines with J gene TRBJ2-3, with D possibly being TRBD2 (6 bases). CDR3 DNA sequence: TGTGCCAGCAGCCAGCGGGGTTCGGGAGATACGCAGTATTTT. It specifies CASSQRGSGDTQYF.